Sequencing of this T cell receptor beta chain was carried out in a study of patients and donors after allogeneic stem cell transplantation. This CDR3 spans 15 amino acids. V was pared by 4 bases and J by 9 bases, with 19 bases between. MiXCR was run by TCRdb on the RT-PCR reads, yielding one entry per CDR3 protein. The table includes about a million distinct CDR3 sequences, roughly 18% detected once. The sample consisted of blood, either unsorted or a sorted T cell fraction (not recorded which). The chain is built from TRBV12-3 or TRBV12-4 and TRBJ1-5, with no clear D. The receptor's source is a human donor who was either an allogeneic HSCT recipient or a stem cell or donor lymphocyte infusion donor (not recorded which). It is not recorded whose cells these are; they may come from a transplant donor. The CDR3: CASSSRAPGFRPQHF. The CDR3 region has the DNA TGTGCCAGCAGTTCAAGAGCCCCGGGCTTTCGGCCCCAGCATTTT.